Following are 25 T cell receptor beta chains from one sample sequenced in a study of blood T cells in healthy people across ages. Combining a sample-barcoded 5' primer with a J-beta primer mix, a second PCR ran for roughly 7 to 12 cycles. Each CDR3 protein gets one entry after TCRdb re-called the 5' RACE reads with MiXCR. This sample yields some 760,000 distinct CDR3 sequences, of which 20% to 25% are seen a single time; under 10% belongs to the top ten. The same sample was also studied in work on T cells of mothers and their children.

Sequenced input: blood. The receptor source for this set is a boy younger than 18 in good health.

The genes are TRBV27 and TRBJ2-1; TRBD2 is a possible D gene (5 bases). Trimming cost V 5 bases and J 1 base, with 12 bases left between them. This CDR3 has 15 amino acids. Germline CDR1 MNHEY, CDR2 SMNVEV (reference sequence). The CDR3 region has the DNA TGTGCCAGCAGTAGACGGGAAAGTTCCTACAATGAGCAGTTCTTC. Its protein product is CASSRRESSYNEQFF.

V gene TRBV29-1 combines with J gene TRBJ2-3; D is unclear. CDR3 size: 13 residues. Germline V lookup: CDR1 SQVTM, CDR2 ANQGSEA. The V end lost 5 bases, the J end lost 2 bases, and 11 bases lay between the germline ends. CDR3 loop: CSVHLPLTDTQYF. CDR3 DNA sequence: TGCAGCGTTCACCTTCCCCTCACAGATACGCAGTATTTT.

This clonotype was seen more than once but under ten times. At one boundary the junction diverges from the germline segment, which might be a read error. The chain has TRBV3-1 and TRBJ2-1; TRBD2 is a possible D gene (6 bases). CDR3 length: 15 amino acids. Germline-derived CDR1 and CDR2 are LGHDT and YNNKEL (reference sequence). This CDR3 reads CANSQEPSEDNEQFF. CDR3 nucleotides: TGTGCCAACAGCCAAGAGCCTAGCGAAGACAATGAGCAGTTCTTC.

This chain links TRBV18 with TRBJ1-5; D gene uncertain. In germline, CDR1 is KGHSH, CDR2 LQKENI. The CDR3 is 14 residues long. Trimming left V 2 bases short and J 0 bases short, with 5 bases between. Here the CDR3 reads CASSPRSSNQPQHF. In nucleotides, the CDR3 is TGTGCCAGCTCACCAAGGAGTAGCAATCAGCCCCAGCATTTT. Filled out from reference TRBV18 and TRBJ1-5, the complete variable domain reads NAGVMQNPRHLVRRRGQEARLRCSPMKGHSHVYWYRQLPEEGLKFMVYLQKENIIDESGMPKERFSAEFPKEGPSILRIQQVVRGDSAAYFCASSPRSSNQPQHFGDGTRLSIL.

This clonotype was picked up a small number of times. CDR3 sequence reads: CSAEAAENQETQYF. Here the CDR3 DNA reads TGCAGTGCGGAGGCAGCGGAGAACCAAGAGACCCAGTACTTC. This rearrangement joins TRBV20-1 to TRBJ2-5; D might be TRBD2 (5 bases). This CDR3 is built from 14 residues. Germline assignment: CDR1 DFQATT and CDR2 SNEGSKA (reference sequence). Trimming took off 6 bases at V and 0 bases at J, with 14 bases between the two ends.

Only a few counts were recorded for this clonotype. V is TRBV20-1 and J is TRBJ2-7; 7 bases are a match to TRBD2. After removal of 3 bases from V and 4 bases from J, the junction contained 9 bases not matched to a gene. Per the germline V gene, CDR1 is DFQATT and CDR2 is SNEGSKA (reference sequence). The CDR3 has 14 residues. CDR3 residues: CSASALADPYEQYF. The CDR3 DNA is TGCAGTGCTAGCGCGCTAGCGGACCCATACGAGCAGTACTTC.

The rearrangement joins TRBV7-8 to TRBJ2-1; 7 positions agree with TRBD1. The germline CDR1 and CDR2 sequences are SGHVS and FQNEAQ. This CDR3 is built from 16 residues. With V trimmed by 5 bases and J by 2 bases, 9 bases remained unmatched. The CDR3 spells CASSPTDREPYNEQFF. CDR3 coding DNA: TGTGCCAGCAGCCCGACTGACAGGGAGCCCTACAATGAGCAGTTCTTC. The full variable domain, its missing parts supplied by reference TRBV7-8 and TRBJ2-1, is GAGVSQSPRYKVAKRGQDVALRCDPISGHVSLFWYQQALGQGPEFLTYFQNEAQLDKSGLPSDRFFAERPEGSVSTLKIQRTQQEDSAVYLCASSPTDREPYNEQFFGPGTRLTVL.

The chain recombines TRBV5-5 with TRBJ2-1; D might be TRBD2 (6 bases). With 0 bases removed from V and 5 bases from J, the gap between germline ends came to 12 bases. Germline V gene data show CDR1 as SGHKS and CDR2 as YYEKEE (reference sequence). The CDR3 is made up of 15 amino acids. CDR3 nucleotide sequence: TGTGCCAGCAGCTTGGTAAGCGGGTCCAACAATGAGCAGTTCTTC. Translation: CASSLVSGSNNEQFF.

The chain employs TRBV7-9 and TRBJ2-5; D gene unclear. V was shortened by 3 bases and J by 4 bases, with 9 bases between the two germline ends. This CDR3 region has 13 residues. Germline lookup yields CDR1 SEHNR and CDR2 FQNEAQ (reference sequence). CDR3 bases: TGTGCCAGCAGCTTGTCCCAAGTAGAGACCCAGTACTTC. It codes for CASSLSQVETQYF.

The chain carries TRBV6-5 and TRBJ1-3; D is unclear. The germline V gene encodes CDR1 MNHEY and CDR2 SVGAGI. This CDR3 has 13 residues. V lost 2 bases to trimming and J lost 4 bases, with 6 bases between them. CDR3 DNA: TGTGCCAGCAGTTACATTTCCGGAAACACCATATATTTT. It is translated as CASSYISGNTIYF.

The gene calls are TRBV12-5 and TRBJ2-1, with 13 bases identical to TRBD2. The J call may be faulty, since TRBJ2-5 better matches the DNA end. The germline gives CDR1 LGHNT, CDR2 FRNRAP. This CDR3 spans 15 amino acids. The CDR3 reads CASGNGLAGVETQYF. In DNA form, the CDR3 reads TGTGCTAGTGGAAACGGACTAGCGGGAGTGGAGACCCAGTACTTC.

The chain combines TRBV28 with TRBJ2-7, with D perhaps TRBD2 (6 bases). V shed 6 bases and J shed 6 bases, with 15 bases lying between them. The CDR3 has 13 amino acids. The germline CDR1 and CDR2 sequences are MDHEN and SYDVKM. CDR3 sequence reads: CASSPGGVSEQYF. The CDR3 DNA follows: TGTGCCAGCAGCCCCGGAGGGGTAAGCGAGCAGTACTTC.

The sample holds a few counts of this clonotype. The genes are TRBV4-3 and TRBJ2-5, with D possibly being TRBD2 (5 bases). This CDR3 contains 14 residues. CDR1 is LGHNA, CDR2 YSLEER, per germline. V lost 5 bases, J lost 5 bases, and 15 bases lay in between. DNA of the CDR3: TGCGCCAGCAGCGAGCGGAGGCAATTTGAGACCCAGTACTTC. Amino acid sequence: CASSERRQFETQYF.

J is TRBJ2-7 and V is TRBV27, with TRBD1 as a possible D gene (6 bases). Trimming pared 5 bases from V and 7 bases from J, leaving 18 bases between. Per the germline V gene, CDR1 is MNHEY and CDR2 is SMNVEV (reference sequence). The CDR3 loop spans 14 amino acids. CDR3 coding DNA: TGTGCCAGCAGTCCAGGGGTAACATCGAGAGAGCAGTACTTC. It codes for CASSPGVTSREQYF.

This clonotype was seen more than once but under ten times. The V gene is TRBV4-2, the J gene TRBJ2-4, with 7 nucleotides matching TRBD1. This CDR3 is 17 amino acids long. CDR1 is LGHNA, CDR2 YNFKEQ, per germline. V lost 0 bases and J lost 5; bases outside the gene matches: 10. CDR3 in DNA: TGTGCCAGCAGCCAAGATAAGTTAAGGGGGCACCAAAACATTCAGTACTTC. It translates to CASSQDKLRGHQNIQYF.

This chain uses TRBV5-1 with TRBJ1-4; D not resolved. CDR3 length equals 14 residues. Per the germline V gene, CDR1 is SGHRS and CDR2 is YFSETQ. V gave up 4 bases and J gave up 4 bases, with 11 bases separating them. CDR3 sequence: CASSTGRYNEKLFF. CDR3 sequence (DNA): TGCGCCAGCAGCACCGGACGGTATAATGAAAAACTGTTTTTT.

This clonotype came up a few times. The chain recombines TRBV4-1 with TRBJ2-1, with TRBD2 matching over 10 bases. The CDR3 has 15 amino acids. With V trimmed by 2 bases and J by 8 bases, 6 bases remained unmatched. Germline CDR1 and CDR2: MGHRA and YSYEKL. CDR3 amino acids: CASSQPTSGYDEQFF. CDR3 coding DNA: TGCGCCAGCAGCCAACCGACTAGCGGGTACGATGAGCAGTTCTTC.

This clonotype was seen a few times. The rearrangement joins TRBV7-8 to TRBJ1-6, with 10 bases identical to TRBD1. CDR1 and CDR2 from the germline V gene are SGHVS and FQNEAQ. With 3 bases clipped from V and 6 bases from J, the junction kept 2 bases outside the gene matches. The CDR3 sequence is 15 residues long. The CDR3 is CASSFGQGVNSPLHF. Written as DNA, the CDR3 is TGTGCCAGCAGCTTCGGACAGGGGGTTAATTCACCCCTCCACTTT. Combining the CDR3 with reference TRBV7-8 and TRBJ1-6 gives the whole variable domain GAGVSQSPRYKVAKRGQDVALRCDPISGHVSLFWYQQALGQGPEFLTYFQNEAQLDKSGLPSDRFFAERPEGSVSTLKIQRTQQEDSAVYLCASSFGQGVNSPLHFGNGTRLTVT.

This clonotype came up a few times. This chain connects TRBV4-3 to TRBJ2-7; the match to TRBD2 covers 8 bases. J gave up 2 bases and V 1 base, and 7 bases lay outside the gene matches. This CDR3 has 16 amino acids. The germline V gene encodes CDR1 LGHNA and CDR2 YSLEER. The CDR3 sequence: CASSQGSGENPYEQYF. CDR3 bases: TGCGCCAGCAGCCAAGGTAGCGGGGAAAACCCCTACGAGCAGTACTTC.

The chain combines TRBV10-3 with TRBJ2-3; D uncertain. Per the germline V gene, CDR1 is ENHRY and CDR2 is SYGVKD. This CDR3 contains 13 residues. V was clipped by 5 bases and J by 3 bases, with 9 bases between them. The CDR3 coding sequence is TGTGCCATCAGTCCCGTTGGTACAGATACGCAGTATTTT. It is translated as CAISPVGTDTQYF.

V is TRBV10-3 and J is TRBJ2-2; no definite D call. This CDR3 region has 14 residues. V lost 4 bases and J 1 base, leaving 7 bases between the germline ends. Germline V lookup: CDR1 ENHRY, CDR2 SYGVKD. This CDR3 reads CAISAEQNTGELFF. In nucleotides, the CDR3 is TGTGCCATCAGTGCTGAGCAGAACACCGGGGAGCTGTTTTTT.

This sequence joins TRBV9 and TRBJ2-5, with 7 bases matching TRBD1. V was pared by 0 bases and J by 5 bases, with 7 bases of the junction left unmatched. The germline gives CDR1 SGDLS, CDR2 YYNGEE. The CDR3 runs to 15 residues. The CDR3 region is CASSVGGQIMETQYF. In nucleotides, the CDR3 is TGTGCCAGCAGCGTAGGGGGACAGATTATGGAGACCCAGTACTTC.

The rearrangement uses TRBV7-9 and TRBJ1-4; D uncertain. Germline loops: CDR1 SEHNR, CDR2 FQNEAQ (reference sequence). The CDR3 consists of 13 residues. The V and J ends lost 3 bases and 7 bases respectively, with 9 bases between them. The CDR3 DNA reads as TGTGCCAGCAGCTTTCCAGTGGCTGAAAAACTGTTTTTT. Amino acid sequence: CASSFPVAEKLFF.

This clonotype was counted between two and nine times. The rearrangement uses TRBV20-1 and TRBJ1-2; tentative D call: TRBD1 (5 bases). The CDR3 loop spans 12 amino acids. V was trimmed by 3 bases and J by 3 bases, leaving 8 bases between them. Germline values: CDR1 DFQATT, CDR2 SNEGSKA (reference sequence). CDR3 sequence reads: CSARMGDYGYTF. The CDR3 DNA is TGCAGTGCTAGGATGGGGGACTATGGCTACACCTTC.

A few counts support this clonotype. This chain uses TRBV5-1 with TRBJ2-5, with 7 bases fitting TRBD1. The length of the CDR3 is 13 residues. After removal of 4 bases from V and 4 bases from J, the junction contained 4 bases not matched to a gene. In germline, CDR1 is SGHRS, CDR2 YFSETQ. In nucleotides, the CDR3 is TGCGCCAGCAGCGAGACAGGGCGAGAGACCCAGTACTTC. Protein product: CASSETGRETQYF. The full variable domain, its missing parts supplied by reference TRBV5-1 and TRBJ2-5, is KAGVTQTPRYLIKTRGQQVTLSCSPISGHRSVSWYQQTPGQGLQFLFEYFSETQRNKGNFPGRFSGRQFSNSRSEMNVSTLELGDSALYLCASSETGRETQYFGPGTRLLVL.